Included here is one T cell receptor beta chain sequence, with context. This sample is drawn from a study of cytomegalovirus exposure and HLA in healthy donors. Per the germline V gene, CDR1 is SGHVS and CDR2 is FNYEAQ. V was pared by 3 bases and J by 7 bases, with 14 bases of the junction left unmatched. This CDR3 spans 17 amino acids. Only in-frame clones appear in the TCRdb table, and some are missing; sequencing was by immunoSEQ multiplex PCR. This sample carries 150,000 to 200,000 clones, roughly 89% of them seen once, and the ten largest clones take under 4.5%. This receptor was taken from a man younger than 30 in good health and CMV-seropositive. The chain recombines TRBV7-6 with TRBJ2-1, with 8 bases lining up with TRBD1. Material for sequencing was PBMCs. CDR3 amino acids: CASSFGLSRDRWNEQFF. In nucleotides, the CDR3 is TGTGCCAGCAGCTTCGGCCTATCCCGGGACAGGTGGAATGAGCAGTTCTTC.